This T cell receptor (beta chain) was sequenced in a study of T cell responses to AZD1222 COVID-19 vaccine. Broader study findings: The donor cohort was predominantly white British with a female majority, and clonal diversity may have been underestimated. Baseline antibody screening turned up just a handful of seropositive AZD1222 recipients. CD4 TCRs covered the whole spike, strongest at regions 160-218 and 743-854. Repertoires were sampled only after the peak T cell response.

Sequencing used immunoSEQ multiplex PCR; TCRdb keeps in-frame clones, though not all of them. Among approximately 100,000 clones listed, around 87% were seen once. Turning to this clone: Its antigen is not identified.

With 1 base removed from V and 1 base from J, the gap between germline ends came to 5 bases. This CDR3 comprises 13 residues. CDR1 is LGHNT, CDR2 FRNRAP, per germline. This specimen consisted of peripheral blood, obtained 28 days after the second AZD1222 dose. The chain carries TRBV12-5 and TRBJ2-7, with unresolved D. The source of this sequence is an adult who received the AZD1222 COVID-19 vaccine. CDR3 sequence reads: CASGLGTSYEQYF. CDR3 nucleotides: TGTGCTAGTGGTTTGGGCACATCCTACGAGCAGTACTTC.